This entry lists 13 T cell receptor beta chains sequenced from one sample in a study of blood T cell repertoires in COVID-19. Some clones are missing from TCRdb's copy, which holds only in-frame ones; the method was immunoSEQ multiplex PCR. There are 150,000 to 200,000 clones in the sample; 70% to 90% occur only once, and around 8.6% lies in the top ten. The sequencing sample was made of peripheral blood. These receptors were obtained from a man between 45 and 60 years old with active or convalescent COVID-19.

With regard to this clone: The sample has other DNA sequences that encode this CDR3 too. The chain is built from TRBV19 and TRBJ1-1; no definite D call. This CDR3 is 14 amino acids long. Germline V gene sequence: CDR1 LNHDA, CDR2 SQIVND (reference sequence). V shed 1 base and J shed 0 bases, with 6 bases lying between them. CDR3 DNA: TGTGCCAGTAGTATAGGGCAACTGAACACTGAAGCTTTCTTT. Amino acids: CASSIGQLNTEAFF.

This chain joins TRBV30 and TRBJ2-7; TRBD2 might be the D (6 bases). V gave up 2 bases and J gave up 6 bases, with 8 bases separating them. The CDR3 spans 11 residues. Germline values: CDR1 GTSNPN, CDR2 SVGIG (reference sequence). The CDR3 nucleotides read TGTGCCTGGAGTAAGGGAGGCGAGCAGTACTTC. Its protein is CAWSKGGEQYF. The entire variable domain, with the rest obtained from reference TRBV30 and TRBJ2-7, is as follows: SQTIHQWPATLVQPVGSPLSLECTVEGTSNPNLYWYRQAAGRGLQLLFYSVGIGQISSEVPQNLSASRPQDRQFILSSKKLLLSDSGFYLCAWSKGGEQYFGPGTRLTVT.

This clone was seen a single time. The chain has TRBV9 and TRBJ2-1, with TRBD1 matching over 9 bases. J gave up 2 bases and V 3 bases, and 3 bases lay outside the gene matches. This CDR3 region has 15 residues. Germline V CDR1 and CDR2: SGDLS, YYNGEE. The CDR3 region is CASSGGQGPYNEQFF. The CDR3 nucleotides read TGTGCCAGCAGCGGGGGACAGGGACCCTACAATGAGCAGTTCTTC.

The chain uses TRBV19 and TRBJ1-6; D gene ambiguous. Trimming stripped 0 bases from V and 2 bases from J, with 17 bases between. Germline assignment: CDR1 LNHDA and CDR2 SQIVND (reference sequence). There are 19 residues in the CDR3. The CDR3, as DNA: TGTGCCAGTAGTATAGATCTCTCTCGGGGAAACACCTATAATTCACCCCTCCACTTT. As protein: CASSIDLSRGNTYNSPLHF.

V usage is TRBV2 and J usage is TRBJ2-7; 7 positions agree with TRBD1. Germline V gives CDR1 SNHLY, CDR2 FYNNEI. V lost 6 bases, J lost 8 bases, and 4 bases stayed unmatched. The CDR3 extends over 11 amino acids. The CDR3 here is CASREQGQQYF. CDR3 sequence (DNA): TGTGCCAGCAGGGAACAGGGGCAGCAGTACTTC.

The chain recombines TRBV15 with TRBJ1-1; D not resolved. This CDR3 has 17 residues. V was shortened by 1 base and J by 0 bases, with 15 bases between the two germline ends. The V gene's germline CDR1 is LNHNV and CDR2 YYDKDF (reference sequence). The CDR3 DNA is TGTGCCACCAGCAGAGGGGAGTGGGAGCTCGTGAACACTGAAGCTTTCTTT. Amino acid sequence: CATSRGEWELVNTEAFF.

The sample holds one count of this clone. CDR3 nucleotide sequence: TGTGCCAGCAGCCCCCAGACTAGCGGGGTCTCCGGGGAGCTGTTTTTT. This sequence encodes CASSPQTSGVSGELFF. The rearrangement joins TRBV7-3 to TRBJ2-2; 11 bases align to TRBD2. Germline lookup yields CDR1 SGHTA and CDR2 FQGTGA. This CDR3 is built from 16 residues. Losses at the gene ends were 5 bases for V and 6 bases for J; bases not matched to a gene: 8.

The V call is TRBV6-7, the J call TRBJ2-4; D gene unclear. TRBV6-7 carries the ORF label, with uncertain function. The CDR3 sequence is 18 residues long. V lost 0 bases to trimming and J lost 0 bases, with 15 bases between them. The CDR3 DNA is TGTGCCAGCAGTTACTCGATCTTGGCGGAGCTAGCCAAAAACATTCAGTACTTC. Translated, it gives CASSYSILAELAKNIQYF.

This chain links TRBV5-6 with TRBJ2-7; 7 bases agree with TRBD1. The CDR3 covers 15 residues. Unmatched junction bases numbered 12, after V lost 6 bases and J lost 3 bases. Germline CDR1 and CDR2: SGHDT and YYEEEE. DNA for the CDR3: TGTGCCAGCAACCCCGAGGGGGCCTTATACTACGAGCAGTACTTC. It yields the protein CASNPEGALYYEQYF.

V is TRBV27 and J is TRBJ2-5; 8 nucleotides agree with TRBD1. In germline, CDR1 is MNHEY, CDR2 SMNVEV (reference sequence). The CDR3 has 15 residues. Trimming at V came to 5 bases and at J to 3 bases, leaving 8 bases not matched to a gene. In nucleotides, the CDR3 is TGTGCCAGCAGTCAGGCACAGGGGGGAGAAGAGACCCAGTACTTC. Its protein product is CASSQAQGGEETQYF.

This chain links TRBV5-5 with TRBJ1-5, with 7 bases fitting TRBD1. V dropped 4 bases and J dropped 2; count of bases not matched to a gene: 6. Germline-derived CDR1 and CDR2 are SGHKS and YYEKEE (reference sequence). The CDR3 has 15 residues. The CDR3 bases are TGTGCCAGCAGCCCACAGGGGAAAGGCAATCAGCCCCAGCATTTT. It specifies CASSPQGKGNQPQHF.

The CDR3 here is CASSLQGGVDTQYF. CDR3 in DNA: TGTGCCAGCAGCTTGCAGGGTGGCGTGGATACGCAGTATTTT. This chain links TRBV7-2 with TRBJ2-3, with D possibly TRBD1 on 5 matching bases. Trimming pared 3 bases from V and 6 bases from J, leaving 13 bases between. Germline V lookup: CDR1 SGHTA, CDR2 FQGNSA. The CDR3 spans 14 residues.

This clone was seen a few times. This chain connects TRBV19 to TRBJ1-1, with D uncertain. V was shortened by 8 bases and J by 1 base, with 8 bases between the two germline ends. Germline CDR1 reads LNHDA; CDR2 reads SQIVND (reference sequence). This CDR3 has 12 amino acids. The CDR3 DNA sequence: TGTGCCAGTTTCAACAAGAACACTGAAGCTTTCTTT. It specifies CASFNKNTEAFF.